Each of the 2 T cell receptor beta chains below was sequenced from the same sample in a study of blood T cell repertoires in COVID-19. Some clones are missing from TCRdb's copy, which holds only in-frame ones; the method was immunoSEQ multiplex PCR. The table includes several thousand clones, 70% to 90% detected once. Sequencing input: peripheral blood. Receptor source: a human donor in a cohort sampled during active COVID-19. The donor label of this sample is uncertain.

The gene calls are TRBV6-6 and TRBJ2-7; TRBD1 is a possible D gene (5 bases). The CDR3 loop spans 13 amino acids. The germline gives CDR1 MNHNY, CDR2 SVGAGI (reference sequence). V was cut by 4 bases and J by 2 bases, with 9 bases left in between. As DNA, the CDR3 is TGTGCCAGCAGTTCCCCAGGGACCTACGAGCAGTACTTC. As protein: CASSSPGTYEQYF.

This clone was seen only a few times. The chain uses TRBV10-2 and TRBJ1-1; D perhaps matches TRBD1 (5 bases). The germline V gene has CDR1 WSHSY and CDR2 SAAADI. With 0 bases removed from V and 3 bases from J, the gap between germline ends came to 11 bases. The CDR3 length is 15 residues. The CDR3 loop is CASSESWGVDTEAFF. The CDR3 DNA reads as TGCGCCAGCAGTGAGTCGTGGGGGGTGGACACTGAAGCTTTCTTT.